Below, 15 T cell receptor beta chains from the same sample are listed, as sequenced in a study of control samples from healthy donors and cancer patients. The data were produced by immunoSEQ multiplex PCR, yet TCRdb's version contains in-frame clones alone and is incomplete. The sample records about 98,000 clones, 92% being singletons. Sequenced input: blood. The receptors were sampled from a woman between 18 and 30 years old in good health.

The CDR3 sequence: CASSLRGVNTEAFF. For the CDR3, the DNA is TGTGCCAGCAGCTTGAGGGGCGTTAACACTGAAGCTTTCTTT. V usage is TRBV11-2 and J usage is TRBJ1-1; a weak D match, TRBD1 (5 bases). The CDR3 length is 14 residues. Germline V CDR1 and CDR2: SGHAT, FQNNGV. Trimming took 3 bases from V and 2 from J, leaving 10 bases between them.

The chain links TRBV19 to TRBJ2-7; D is unclear. Germline CDR1 reads LNHDA; CDR2 reads SQIVND (reference sequence). The CDR3 consists of 15 residues. V was cut by 3 bases and J by 7 bases, with 19 bases left in between. The CDR3 is CASSMMSEFSGEQYF. The CDR3 coding sequence is TGTGCCAGTAGTATGATGAGTGAATTCTCTGGGGAGCAGTACTTC.

The chain recombines TRBV27 with TRBJ2-5, with 12 bases matching TRBD2. V lost 3 bases and J lost 5; bases outside the gene matches: 13. CDR1 is MNHEY and CDR2 is SMNVEV in the germline V gene (reference sequence). CDR3 length: 18 amino acids. DNA for the CDR3: TGTGCCAGCAGTTTGACTAGCGGGAGAGATGGAGTGGTGGAGACCCAGTACTTC. This translates into CASSLTSGRDGVVETQYF.

The chain's CDR3 is CAWSALAGNEQFF. The CDR3 region has the DNA TGTGCCTGGAGTGCTCTAGCGGGCAATGAGCAGTTCTTC. This sequence joins TRBV30 and TRBJ2-1, with 8 bases matching TRBD2. This CDR3 region has 13 residues. Germline trimming cut 1 base from V and 6 bases from J; bases unmatched to any gene: 2. Germline V gene lookup returns CDR1 GTSNPN and CDR2 SVGIG (reference sequence).

The rearrangement uses TRBV28 and TRBJ1-4, with D unclear. V shed 2 bases and J shed 6 bases, with 7 bases lying between them. The germline gives CDR1 MDHEN, CDR2 SYDVKM. The CDR3 extends over 13 amino acids. CDR3: CASSLPPHEKLFF. CDR3 nucleotides: TGTGCCAGCAGTTTACCCCCTCATGAAAAACTGTTTTTT.

This clone showed up just a few times. The chain employs TRBV5-8 and TRBJ1-1; D gene ambiguous. Germline V gene lookup returns CDR1 SGHTS and CDR2 YDEGEE. CDR3 size: 14 residues. V was cut by 0 bases and J by 6 bases, with 12 bases left in between. The CDR3 region is CASSLGGWSAEAFF. DNA of the CDR3: TGTGCCAGCAGCTTGGGCGGGTGGAGCGCTGAAGCTTTCTTT.

This clone was found once. The chain has TRBV5-1 and TRBJ2-3, with 11 bases fitting TRBD2. Germline V gives CDR1 SGHRS, CDR2 YFSETQ. This CDR3 region has 15 residues. With V trimmed by 4 bases and J by 2 bases, 3 bases remained unmatched. DNA of the CDR3: TGCGCCAGCAGCACGGGACTAGCGGACACAGATACGCAGTATTTT. As protein: CASSTGLADTDTQYF.

CDR3 region: CASSLVLGSPYEQYF. The CDR3 region has the DNA TGTGCCAGCAGTCTGGTCCTAGGATCCCCCTACGAGCAGTACTTC. This chain links TRBV27 with TRBJ2-7; D gene ambiguous. This CDR3 spans 15 amino acids. Germline loops: CDR1 MNHEY, CDR2 SMNVEV (reference sequence). Trimming took 5 bases from V and 2 from J, leaving 16 bases between them.

The chain links TRBV6-6 to TRBJ1-6; 7 bases fit TRBD1. The CDR3 loop spans 15 amino acids. After removal of 5 bases from V and 6 bases from J, the junction contained 7 bases not matched to a gene. Germline CDR1 is MNHNY and CDR2 is SVGAGI (reference sequence). The DNA of the CDR3 is TGTGCCAGCAGTCAACAGACAGGGATTAATTCACCCCTCCACTTT. This encodes CASSQQTGINSPLHF.

This clone was observed a single time. The J gene is TRBJ2-4, the V gene TRBV18, with 10 bases that match TRBD2. This CDR3 is 15 amino acids long. Germline-derived CDR1 and CDR2 are KGHSH and LQKENI. V shed 0 bases, J shed 9 bases, and the junction held 5 bases outside the gene matches. CDR3 sequence reads: CASSPPGLAGVIQYF. CDR3 in DNA: TGTGCCAGCTCACCACCGGGGCTAGCGGGAGTCATTCAGTACTTC.

The genes are TRBV30 and TRBJ2-7; weak D call: TRBD1 (5 bases). The CDR3 has 13 residues. Trimming removed 5 bases at V and 1 base at J, with 12 bases between. CDR1 and CDR2 from the germline V gene are GTSNPN and SVGIG (reference sequence). This CDR3 reads CAWAFDSSYEQYF. For the CDR3, the DNA is TGTGCCTGGGCCTTTGACAGTTCCTACGAGCAGTACTTC.

This chain connects TRBV5-1 to TRBJ1-1; 10 nucleotides align to TRBD1. The V segment lost 4 bases and the J segment 3 bases; nucleotides outside the gene matches: 6. CDR3 length: 15 amino acids. Germline V lookup: CDR1 SGHRS, CDR2 YFSETQ. CDR3 protein: CASSPRQGAYTEAFF. The CDR3 nucleotides are TGCGCCAGCAGCCCCCGACAGGGGGCCTACACTGAAGCTTTCTTT.

The genes are TRBV7-6 and TRBJ1-1; the match to TRBD1 covers 7 bases. This CDR3 has 13 amino acids. Per the germline V gene, CDR1 is SGHVS and CDR2 is FNYEAQ. The J segment lost 4 bases and the V segment lost 5 bases, leaving 4 bases of the junction unmatched. CDR3 sequence reads: CASSRTGATEAFF. DNA for the CDR3: TGTGCCAGCAGCCGTACAGGGGCCACTGAAGCTTTCTTT. Complete variable domain (other parts from reference TRBV7-6 and TRBJ1-1): GAGVSQSPRYKVTKRGQDVALRCDPISGHVSLYWYRQALGQGPEFLTYFNYEAQQDKSGLPNDRFSAERPEGSISTLTIQRTEQRDSAMYRCASSRTGATEAFFGQGTRLTVV.

The chain has TRBV27 and TRBJ2-3; 7 bases agree with TRBD2. Per germline, CDR1 MNHEY and CDR2 SMNVEV (reference sequence). This CDR3 comprises 15 residues. Trimming at V came to 2 bases and at J to 5 bases, leaving 7 bases not matched to a gene. The CDR3 nucleotides are TGTGCCAGCAGTTTAATGGGGGTAGCGGGAGATACGCAGTATTTT. Translation gives CASSLMGVAGDTQYF.

The J gene is TRBJ2-7, the V gene TRBV10-2; the match to TRBD2 covers 7 bases. Germline CDR1 WSHSY, CDR2 SAAADI. J was trimmed by 3 bases and V by 3 bases; bases with no gene match: 2. The CDR3 loop spans 13 amino acids. CDR3 sequence reads: CASSEAGSYEQYF. The CDR3 region has the DNA TGCGCCAGCAGTGAAGCGGGGAGCTACGAGCAGTACTTC.